What follows are 14 T cell receptor beta chains derived from one specimen sequenced in a study of PD-L1 blockade in urothelial cancer. Noted time point: peripheral blood 6 weeks after treatment start. Libraries were prepared by immunoSEQ multiplex PCR; TCRdb keeps only in-frame clonotypes and omits some of them. Here the sample spans 50,000 or so clones, approximately 83% being singletons. This specimen consisted of PBMCs, obtained around atezolizumab (anti-PD-L1) treatment. These receptors came from a man aged 55 to 70 with urothelial cancer.

The chain carries TRBV7-8 and TRBJ1-1; D is undetermined. V was trimmed by 2 bases and J by 1 base, leaving 8 bases between them. The CDR3 covers 14 residues. Germline V CDR1 and CDR2: SGHVS, FQNEAQ. CDR3 in amino acids: CASSLKRGNTEAFF. As DNA, the CDR3 is TGTGCCAGCAGCTTAAAACGGGGGAACACTGAAGCTTTCTTT.

CDR3 residues: CAISRQAGDTGELFF. The CDR3 nucleotides are TGTGCCATCAGCAGACAGGCGGGAGACACCGGGGAGCTGTTTTTT. The chain is built from TRBV10-3 and TRBJ2-2, with D perhaps matching TRBD2 (7 bases). V was shortened by 6 bases and J by 3 bases, with 14 bases between the two germline ends. Germline loops: CDR1 ENHRY, CDR2 SYGVKD. CDR3 length: 15 amino acids.

The chain joins TRBV11-2 to TRBJ2-4, with a weak D call TRBD2 (6 bases). Trimming left V 1 base short and J 2 bases short, with 9 bases between. This CDR3 is built from 15 residues. Germline loops: CDR1 SGHAT, CDR2 FQNNGV. The CDR3 reads CASSLGGDPKNIQYF. Written as DNA, the CDR3 is TGTGCCAGCAGCTTAGGCGGGGACCCCAAAAACATTCAGTACTTC.

This sequence joins TRBV14 and TRBJ2-3; unclear D gene. Germline CDR1 SGHDN, CDR2 FVKESK. V lost 0 bases to trimming and J lost 4 bases, with 11 bases between them. The CDR3 is 15 amino acids. CDR3 coding DNA: TGTGCCAGCAGCCAAGAGCTAAGTAGTGCAGATACGCAGTATTTT. Translating gives CASSQELSSADTQYF.

This clone was picked up one time. CDR3 loop: CASSSGWGGGLGYTF. CDR3 DNA sequence: TGTGCCAGCAGTTCGGGCTGGGGAGGAGGCCTTGGCTACACCTTC. The V call is TRBV28, the J call TRBJ1-2; D call uncertain. The CDR3 runs to 15 residues. Germline lookup yields CDR1 MDHEN and CDR2 SYDVKM. Trimming removed 4 bases from V and 7 bases from J, with 19 bases in between.

J is TRBJ2-3 and V is TRBV7-2, with 9 bases that match TRBD1. The CDR3 sequence is 14 residues long. Germline trimming cut 5 bases from V and 5 bases from J; bases unmatched to any gene: 5. Germline V CDR1 and CDR2: SGHTA, FQGNSA. For the CDR3, the DNA is TGTGCCAGCAGCCCGGGACAGGGTGAAGATACGCAGTATTTT. Translating it yields CASSPGQGEDTQYF.

This clone was counted a single time. This chain's CDR3 is CASSERTGGFYEQYF. CDR3 in DNA: TGTGCCAGCAGCGAAAGGACAGGGGGATTCTACGAGCAGTACTTC. This chain uses TRBV7-9 with TRBJ2-7; 10 bases agree with TRBD1. The CDR3 extends over 15 amino acids. V lost 5 bases, J lost 3 bases, and 7 bases stayed unmatched. Germline CDR1 and CDR2: SEHNR and FQNEAQ (reference sequence). Drawing the rest from reference TRBV7-9 and TRBJ2-7, the complete variable domain is DTGVSQNPRHKITKRGQNVTFRCDPISEHNRLYWYRQTLGQGPEFLTYFQNEAQLEKSRLLSDRFSAERPKGSFSTLEIQRTEQGDSAMYLCASSERTGGFYEQYFGPGTRLTVT.

The chain is built from TRBV4-3 and TRBJ2-3; weak D call: TRBD1 (5 bases). Trimming removed 1 base at V and 4 bases at J, with 12 bases between. This CDR3 is built from 15 residues. Germline loops: CDR1 LGHNA, CDR2 YSLEER. CDR3 residues: CASSQVKGIADTQYF. CDR3 nucleotides: TGCGCCAGCAGCCAAGTAAAGGGGATTGCAGATACGCAGTATTTT.

In its sample, this clone was seen a few times. The CDR3 sequence is CASRASGESYEQYF. For the CDR3, the DNA is TGTGCCAGCAGGGCTAGCGGGGAATCTTACGAGCAGTACTTC. The chain is built from TRBV6-1 and TRBJ2-7, with 9 bases that match TRBD2. This CDR3 is 14 amino acids long. The V segment lost 6 bases and the J segment 4 bases; nucleotides outside the gene matches: 7. Germline CDR1 is MNHNS and CDR2 is SASEGT.

The rearrangement links TRBV6-5 to TRBJ2-7; 9 nucleotides agree with TRBD1. With V trimmed by 2 bases and J by 4 bases, 6 bases remained unmatched. Germline lookup yields CDR1 MNHEY and CDR2 SVGAGI. The CDR3 covers 15 residues. CDR3 in DNA: TGTGCCAGCAGTTACCAGGACAGGGGTCAATACGAGCAGTACTTC. Its translation: CASSYQDRGQYEQYF.

The chain recombines TRBV7-9 with TRBJ1-4; possible D gene TRBD1, 6 bases. Trimming took 6 bases from V and 14 from J, leaving 13 bases between them. This CDR3 contains 11 residues. Per the germline V gene, CDR1 is SEHNR and CDR2 is FQNEAQ (reference sequence). The DNA of the CDR3 is TGTGCCAGCAGTGTCCAAGGGGGTCTGTTTTTT. Protein: CASSVQGGLFF.

The J gene is TRBJ2-7, the V gene TRBV9; perhaps TRBD1 as D (5 bases). Trimming shortened V by 0 bases and J by 6 bases, and 10 bases separated the two germline ends. The CDR3 length is 13 residues. Germline CDR1 and CDR2: SGDLS and YYNGEE. CDR3 sequence: CASSVAEGVEQYF. CDR3 bases: TGTGCCAGCAGCGTAGCAGAAGGGGTCGAGCAGTACTTC.

The rearrangement links TRBV11-2 to TRBJ2-7; no definite D call. Trimming stripped 0 bases from V and 3 bases from J, with 12 bases between. This CDR3 is 15 amino acids long. Germline CDR1 is SGHAT and CDR2 is FQNNGV. The CDR3 spells CASSLDLEGVYEQYF. CDR3 bases: TGTGCCAGCAGCTTAGATCTTGAAGGAGTCTACGAGCAGTACTTC.

The chain has TRBV7-9 and TRBJ2-3; 13 positions match TRBD2. The CDR3 totals 16 residues. Per germline, CDR1 SEHNR and CDR2 FQNEAQ (reference sequence). V shed 5 bases and J 2 bases; nucleotides not matched to a gene: 4. CDR3 region: CASSPGTSGATDTQYF. In DNA form, the CDR3 reads TGTGCCAGCAGCCCCGGGACTAGCGGGGCCACAGATACGCAGTATTTT.